This is a list of T cell receptor beta chains from one sample in a study of blood T cells in healthy people across ages. TCRdb fed the 5' RACE reads into MiXCR, producing one record per CDR3 protein. The data show 2 million or so distinct CDR3 sequences, around 48% seen once. Sequenced input: blood. These receptors all stem from a woman in her thirties or forties in good health. Both conserved end residues are part of each CDR3. A D gene is named only where the DNA matches it firmly. A row's size may be missing; if present it is once, few, many or a size class.

clone size	V gene	D gene	J gene	CDR3 DNA	CDR3 protein
few	TRBV27	-	TRBJ2-7	TGTGCCAGCAGGCTCGAGGGGGGGACCTACGAGCAGTACTTC	CASRLEGGTYEQYF
-	TRBV10-3	-	TRBJ2-4	TGTGCCATCAGTGAAGAGTTAGGTATGGGGACCACGGCAAGGGAGCAGTACTTC	CAISEELGMGTTAREQYF
-	TRBV6-6	TRBD1	TRBJ2-5	TGTGCCAGCACCCAGGGGGCTCCCCAAGAGACCCAGTACTTC	CASTQGAPQETQYF
-	TRBV12-3/TRBV12-4	-	TRBJ2-3	TGTGCCAGCATCCCGAGACAGAGCGCAGATACGCAGTATTTT	CASIPRQSADTQYF
-	TRBV21-1	-	TRBJ1-2	TGTGCCAGCAGCAAAAGTTTGTGGGGCTACACCTTC	CASSKSLWGYTF
-	TRBV12-3/TRBV12-4	TRBD1	TRBJ2-3	TGTACCAGCAGTTTCTGGCAGGGGGAAACAGATACGCAGTATTTT	CTSSFWQGETDTQYF
-	TRBV7-2	-	TRBJ1-2	TGTGCCAGCAGCTTAATGGTCTACACCTTC	CASSLMVYTF
-	TRBV20-1	TRBD2	TRBJ2-7	TGCAGTGCTTATACCGGGACTAGCTCCTACGAGCAGTACTTC	CSAYTGTSSYEQYF
-	TRBV7-2	TRBD1	TRBJ2-7	TGTGCCAGCAGCTTCGTAGACAGGGGAAGCTCCTACGAGCAGTACTTC	CASSFVDRGSSYEQYF
-	TRBV20-1	TRBD1	TRBJ2-7	TGCAGTGCTACCCCAAGGACAGGGGTTACCGAGCAGTACTTC	CSATPRTGVTEQYF
-	TRBV29-1	-	TRBJ2-2	TGCAGCGTTGGTAAGGGAGTCACCGGGGAGCTGTTTTTT	CSVGKGVTGELFF
-	TRBV10-3	-	TRBJ2-7	TGTGCCATCAGCCAAGACACCTCGGGATACGAGCAGTACTTC	CAISQDTSGYEQYF
many	TRBV3-1	TRBD2	TRBJ2-3	TGTGCCAGCAGCCAGGGGATAGCGGGGGATTCAGATACGCAGTATTTT	CASSQGIAGDSDTQYF
-	TRBV28	-	TRBJ2-3	TGTGCCAGCACCCGACACGTCAAACGCTCCACAGATACGCAGTATTTT	CASTRHVKRSTDTQYF
few	TRBV7-3	TRBD1	TRBJ2-7	TGTGCCAGCAGCTTTAAGGACAGGACCGACAGCTCCTACGAGCAGTACTTC	CASSFKDRTDSSYEQYF
-	TRBV5-1	-	TRBJ2-7	TGCGCCAGCAGCCTGGGACACCGGAGCTCCTACAATGAGCAGTACTTC	CASSLGHRSSYNEQYF
-	TRBV20-1	-	TRBJ2-4	TGCAGTGCTAGAGTGTCCTCTCTCGCAGGGCCCAAAAACATTCAGTACTTC	CSARVSSLAGPKNIQYF
-	TRBV10-2	-	TRBJ2-1	TGCGCCAGCAGTGAGTTGGTAGCGGAGGTACTCAATGAGCGGTTCTTC	CASSELVAEVLNERFF
-	TRBV20-1	TRBD1	TRBJ1-2	TGCAGTGCAAGAAGGACAGGGCCGTATGGCTACACCTTC	CSARRTGPYGYTF
few	TRBV20-1	TRBD2	TRBJ2-1	TGCAGTGCTAGGGACCTAGCGGGGGCATCCTACAATGAGCAGTTCTTC	CSARDLAGASYNEQFF
-	TRBV7-2	-	TRBJ2-1	TGTGCCAGCAGCCCGACACGGAGTCCCTACAATGAGCAGTTCTTC	CASSPTRSPYNEQFF
few	TRBV7-2	-	TRBJ2-3	TGTGCCAGCAGCTTAATGCCGTCAGATACGCAGTATTTT	CASSLMPSDTQYF
few	TRBV5-1	-	TRBJ1-4	TGCGCCAGCAGCTTGTCGGGGTTAACTAATGAAAAACTGTTTTTT	CASSLSGLTNEKLFF